What follows describes a single TCR beta chain. No antigen is known for it. Germline CDR1 and CDR2: SGHTA and FQGNSA. V lost 5 bases to trimming and J lost 8 bases, with 16 bases between them. The CDR3 totals 14 residues. The record originates from a study of regulatory T cells in long-lasting Graves disease. General study points: It is possible that accuracy was reduced by the small size of the sample. TCR diversity was lower in persistent Graves' patients (versus newly diagnosed ones).

Time point defined: persistent/refractory GD, antithyroid drugs over 5 years with positive TRAb. Extracted PBMC RNA gave rise to the TCR library. Peripheral blood, at 8 to 9 milliliters, went into EDTA tubes. Arm-PCR of CDR3 regions with iRepertoire HTBI primers generated TCR beta libraries. TCRdb redid the calling of the multiplex PCR reads with MiXCR, one entry per CDR3 protein. The sample contains hundreds of thousands of distinct CDR3 sequences, around 20% of which appear only once. Specimen: peripheral blood mononuclear cells (PBMCs), collected when the disease was refractory, from a patient treated with antithyroid drugs. This clonotype was obtained from a female donor with Graves disease. The gene calls are TRBV7-2 and TRBJ2-1; perhaps TRBD1 as D (5 bases). The DNA for the CDR3 is TGTGCCAGCAGCCTGGACATGGTTATTGATGAGCAGTTCTTC. Protein: CASSLDMVIDEQFF. Full variable domain (rest looked up from reference TRBV7-2 and TRBJ2-1): GAGVSQSPSNKVTEKGKDVELRCDPISGHTALYWYRQSLGQGLEFLIYFQGNSAPDKSGLPSDRFSAERTGGSVSTLTIQRTQQEDSAVYLCASSLDMVIDEQFFGPGTRLTVL.